These T cell receptor beta chains were read from a single sample in a study of blood T cell repertoires in COVID-19. Using immunoSEQ multiplex PCR, the repertoire was profiled, and TCRdb retains in-frame clones only, with some absent. The table has about 160,000 clones, 77% seen once; the top ten hold around 2.7%. Specimen: peripheral blood. These TCRs come from a man in his sixties or seventies with acute or convalescent COVID-19. CDR3s leave out the opening cysteine and the closing phenylalanine or tryptophan.

CDR3 protein	V gene	J gene	CDR3 length
ASSLQDSNNNEQF	TRBV5-1	TRBJ2-1	13
ASSATPKGDTDTQY	TRBV9	TRBJ2-3	14
ASSLGQGFSGNTIY	TRBV5-1	TRBJ1-3	14
ASSPGGRGQETQY	TRBV7-2	TRBJ2-5	13
ASSLSAGAYNEQY	TRBV27	TRBJ2-7	13
ASSPGQGNYGYT	TRBV7-8	TRBJ1-2	12
ASSSNRDSSSSYEQY	TRBV6-2/TRBV6-3	TRBJ2-7	15
ASVEGQGDEKLF	TRBV6-4	TRBJ1-4	12
ASSFRGNQLLKEAF	TRBV6-8	TRBJ1-1	14
ASRPGTGTNQPQH	TRBV2	TRBJ1-5	13
ASSPSGQVDTEAF	TRBV9	TRBJ1-1	13
AARTGADERYGYT	TRBV10-3	TRBJ1-2	13
ASSEKGAGLRYEQY	TRBV2	TRBJ2-7	14
ASSVGQRGNEQY	TRBV9	TRBJ2-7	12
ASSRRQTDTQY	TRBV18	TRBJ2-3	11
ATGDRVNSYEQY	TRBV15	TRBJ2-7	12
ASREGLSYQPQH	TRBV2	TRBJ1-5	12
ASSGALGREGGYT	TRBV9	TRBJ1-2	13
ASGSLAPSYEQY	TRBV7-9	TRBJ2-7	12
ASSRGTGSTEAF	TRBV18	TRBJ1-1	12
ASSLGQVNTEAF	TRBV5-1	TRBJ1-1	12
ASSLTGTGAYNEQF	TRBV6-6	TRBJ2-1	14
ASAQGNLDEKLF	TRBV18	TRBJ1-4	12
ATRGQGLNSPLH	TRBV15	TRBJ1-6	12
ASSPRQRNNYGYT	TRBV5-4	TRBJ1-2	13
ASEGQTLLRDNEQF	TRBV2	TRBJ2-1	14